This TCR beta chain derives from a study of T cells in Graves' hyperthyroidism and ophthalmopathy. This clonotype was picked up many times. Template material for amplifying TCR beta CDR3 regions consisted of RNA transcripts. The HTBI set primed first-round TCR CDR3 RT-PCR. Each CDR3 protein is one row after TCRdb ran MiXCR on the multiplex PCR reads. The repertoire holds approximately 400,000 distinct CDR3 sequences, with approximately 19% as singletons. CDR1 and CDR2 from the germline V gene are WSHSY and SAAADI. Trimming removed 4 bases at V and 2 bases at J, with 15 bases between. The CDR3 runs 15 residues.

The TCR originated in a woman aged 18 to 35 with Graves' hyperthyroidism. The specimen was blood. The chain couples TRBV10-2 to TRBJ2-7; maybe TRBD1 (6 bases). Here the CDR3 DNA reads TGCGCCAGCAGTGGTACCGGACAGACCCCCTACGAGCAGTACTTC. Amino acid sequence: CASSGTGQTPYEQYF.